What follows describes a single T cell receptor (beta chain). These data originate in a study of T cells after somatic rescue of genetic block. This CDR3 contains 16 residues. The germline V gene has CDR1 SGHDN and CDR2 FVKESK. V lost 1 base, J lost 0 bases, and 2 bases stayed unmatched. Generated by immunoSEQ multiplex PCR, the TCRdb table keeps only in-frame clones and is missing some. The table includes approximately 100,000 clones, approximately 90% detected once. This sequence joins TRBV14 and TRBJ2-1; 8 bases match TRBD2. The receptor's source is a woman between 18 and 29 years old. Sequences were obtained from peripheral blood mononuclear cells (PBMCs). CDR3 sequence: CASSQASGSSYNEQFF. In nucleotides, the CDR3 is TGTGCCAGCAGCCAAGCCAGCGGGAGCTCCTACAATGAGCAGTTCTTC. Supplemented by reference TRBV14 and TRBJ2-1, the full variable domain reads EAGVTQFPSHSVIEKGQTVTLRCDPISGHDNLYWYRRVMGKEIKFLLHFVKESKQDESGMPNNRFLAERTGGTYSTLKVQPAELEDSGVYFCASSQASGSSYNEQFFGPGTRLTVL.